The 7 T cell receptor beta chains below were found in one sample sequenced in a study of cytomegalovirus exposure and HLA in healthy donors. Profiling relied on immunoSEQ multiplex PCR, and the TCRdb table lists in-frame clones only, not all of them. The table lists a few hundred thousand clones, around 90% of them singletons. The sequencing sample was made of PBMCs. All receptors come from a woman between 18 and 29 years old in good health and CMV-seronegative.

The CDR3 bases are TGTGCCAGCAGCTTAGGAGTGATGGGAGGCTACGAGCAGTACTTC. Translating it yields CASSLGVMGGYEQYF. The chain combines TRBV7-2 with TRBJ2-7; tentative D call: TRBD2 (6 bases). The V gene lost 1 base and the J gene lost 3 bases, with 13 bases spanning the gap. Per germline, CDR1 SGHTA and CDR2 FQGNSA. This CDR3 has 15 residues.

The rearrangement joins TRBV6-6 to TRBJ2-7; TRBD2 matches 12 bases. V shed 2 bases, J shed 3 bases, and the junction held 2 bases outside the gene matches. The CDR3 has 15 residues. The germline V gene encodes CDR1 MNHNY and CDR2 SVGAGI (reference sequence). The CDR3 DNA follows: TGTGCCAGCAGTTACCTAGCGGGAGGGATCTACGAGCAGTACTTC. This sequence encodes CASSYLAGGIYEQYF.

This clone has a single count. The gene calls are TRBV16 and TRBJ2-5, with D perhaps matching TRBD2 (6 bases). This CDR3 comprises 15 residues. Germline V gene lookup returns CDR1 KGHSY and CDR2 FQNENV. Between the trimmed V and J ends, which lost 2 bases and 5 bases, there was a span of 15 bases. DNA for the CDR3: TGTGCCAGCAGCCAAGAGCAGGAGGGTGTGGAGACCCAGTACTTC. It translates to CASSQEQEGVETQYF.

The sample holds one count of this clone. The chain employs TRBV4-1 and TRBJ1-2; 7 nucleotides align to TRBD1. Germline loops: CDR1 MGHRA, CDR2 YSYEKL. This CDR3 spans 15 amino acids. Trimming removed 5 bases from V and 3 bases from J; junction bases left unmatched: 9. The CDR3: CASSSRDSPYYGYTF. The CDR3 DNA follows: TGCGCCAGCAGCTCCCGGGACAGCCCGTACTATGGCTACACCTTC.

This chain joins TRBV11-2 and TRBJ2-1; 8 bases are a match to TRBD1. Trimming cost V 0 bases and J 7 bases; bases outside gene matches: 8. There are 16 residues in the CDR3. The germline CDR1 and CDR2 sequences are SGHAT and FQNNGV. CDR3 sequence: CASSLEATGVGNEQFF. The CDR3 DNA reads as TGTGCCAGCAGCTTAGAGGCGACAGGGGTGGGTAATGAGCAGTTCTTC.

Comment on this clone: The CDR3 ends on some other residue instead of the conserved phenylalanine or tryptophan, so this is likely a read error. The chain couples TRBV18 to TRBJ2-7, with no clear D. The CDR3 has 13 residues. Trimming left V 4 bases short and J 6 bases short, with 13 bases between. Germline CDR1 reads KGHSH; CDR2 reads LQKENI. This CDR3 is CASSLTGVLEQYL. The CDR3 nucleotides read TGTGCCAGCTCACTAACCGGAGTCCTCGAGCAGTACCTC.

The V and J genes are TRBV5-1 and TRBJ2-2; TRBD2 might be the D (6 bases). CDR1 and CDR2 (germline): SGHRS, YFSETQ. CDR3 size: 16 residues. V shed 2 bases and J shed 6 bases, with 17 bases lying between them. In DNA, the CDR3 is TGCGCCAGCAGCTTTTGGGACTCACCCGGGGCCGGGGAGCTGTTTTTT. Protein: CASSFWDSPGAGELFF.